These 30 T cell receptor beta chains were sequenced from one sample in a study of T cells expressing NK-cell markers. TCRdb reprocessed the 5' RACE reads and keeps a single row for each CDR3 protein, giving no DNA. The specimen's table records 400,000 or so distinct CDR3 sequences. Sequenced input: blood T cells: a sorted CD56 or NKG2C T cell subset, CD4+ or CD8+ T cells, or bulk PBMC T cells (not recorded which). The receptors were gathered from a woman between 45 and 60 years old in good health.

This rearrangement joins TRBV2 to TRBJ2-1; checking the TCRdb D call of TRBD2 is not possible without DNA. The germline CDR1 and CDR2 sequences are SNHLY and FYNNEI. The CDR3 has 14 residues. This CDR3 reads CASSGPTGLAEQFF.

The chain uses TRBV5-5 and TRBJ2-5; TCRdb picks TRBD1, but there is no DNA to check that call. The CDR3 covers 15 residues. Germline loops: CDR1 SGHKS, CDR2 YYEKEE (reference sequence). CDR3 amino acids: CASSLGDTPGETQYF.

This chain joins TRBV20-1 and TRBJ2-1. Looked up from germline, CDR1 is DFQATT and CDR2 is SNEGSKA (reference sequence). This CDR3 spans 12 amino acids. The CDR3 sequence is CSALVPPTDKFF.

The chain combines TRBV10-3 with TRBJ2-7; TCRdb reports TRBD1, a call that lacks DNA to check it against. CDR1 and CDR2 from the germline V gene are ENHRY and SYGVKD. This CDR3 has 12 residues. CDR3 residues: CAIRGTADEQYF.

V is TRBV12-3 or TRBV12-4 and J is TRBJ1-3; the D call from TCRdb, TRBD1, cannot be confirmed without DNA. The CDR3 consists of 13 residues. The CDR3 protein is CASSGQGGNTIYF.

The chain couples TRBV28 to TRBJ2-1; TCRdb designates TRBD1, a call that cannot be tested without DNA. CDR3 length: 14 amino acids. Germline CDR1 reads MDHEN; CDR2 reads SYDVKM. CDR3 residues: CASRAGQTYNEQFF. The whole variable domain, remainder taken from reference TRBV28 and TRBJ2-1, is DVKVTQSSRYLVKRTGEKVFLECVQDMDHENMFWYRQDPGLGLRLIYFSYDVKMKEKGDIPEGYSVSREKKERFSLILESASTNQTSMYLCASRAGQTYNEQFFGPGTRLTVL.

V gene TRBV12-3 or TRBV12-4 combines with J gene TRBJ2-1; TCRdb designates TRBD1, a call that cannot be tested without DNA. There are 17 residues in the CDR3. The CDR3 here is CASSPGQGARGGNEQFF.

The rearrangement joins TRBV6-5 to TRBJ2-1; the D call from TCRdb, TRBD1, cannot be confirmed without DNA. This CDR3 region has 17 residues. From germline, CDR1 is MNHEY and CDR2 SVGAGI. The CDR3 sequence is CASTSVGGVHSYNEQFF.

The chain is built from TRBV5-1 and TRBJ2-7; lacking DNA, the TRBD1 call made by TCRdb goes unchecked. Germline CDR1 and CDR2: SGHRS and YFSETQ. The CDR3 contains 13 residues. The chain's CDR3 is CANYTGELEEQYF.

The chain employs TRBV3-1 and TRBJ2-2. The CDR3 sequence is 15 residues long. Germline lookup yields CDR1 LGHDT and CDR2 YNNKEL (reference sequence). The CDR3: CASSQDSTALVELFF.

The CDR3 protein is CSARHAGTSGSTDTQYF. The chain uses TRBV20-1 and TRBJ2-3; TCRdb calls TRBD2, which cannot be checked without DNA. CDR1 and CDR2 (germline): DFQATT, SNEGSKA (reference sequence). This CDR3 is 17 amino acids long.

The chain recombines TRBV12-3 or TRBV12-4 with TRBJ1-2. The CDR3 spans 12 residues. CDR3 sequence reads: CASSLVGRGYTF.

The V call is TRBV12-3 or TRBV12-4, the J call TRBJ2-5; TCRdb's D call of TRBD1 is untestable without DNA. The CDR3 is 13 amino acids. The CDR3 loop reads CASSGGGARTQYF.

This chain connects TRBV5-6 to TRBJ2-5; TCRdb indicates TRBD2, and absent DNA this call remains unverified. The CDR3 is 16 amino acids. Germline CDR1 and CDR2: SGHDT and YYEEEE. CDR3 in amino acids: CASSLADSGAQETQYF.

This chain links TRBV5-1 with TRBJ2-7. The CDR3 is made up of 14 amino acids. The V gene's germline CDR1 is SGHRS and CDR2 YFSETQ. The CDR3 spells CASSLRSLALEQYF.

The rearrangement links TRBV5-1 to TRBJ1-2; the TRBD1 assignment by TCRdb is unverifiable without DNA. Germline V gene data show CDR1 as SGHRS and CDR2 as YFSETQ. This CDR3 has 16 amino acids. This CDR3 is CASSPQTGTGGNGYTF.

V gene TRBV20-1 combines with J gene TRBJ1-3; TCRdb returns TRBD1, unconfirmable since there is no DNA. The V gene's germline CDR1 is DFQATT and CDR2 SNEGSKA (reference sequence). The CDR3 has 15 amino acids. CDR3 in amino acids: CSAKGQGKVGNTIYF.

V usage is TRBV20-1 and J usage is TRBJ2-5; with no DNA, the TCRdb D assignment of TRBD2 cannot be verified. CDR1 is DFQATT, CDR2 SNEGSKA, per germline (reference sequence). The CDR3 runs to 15 residues. CDR3 residues: CSASELAGGGETQYF.

The V and J genes are TRBV5-1 and TRBJ2-7; TCRdb reports TRBD2, a call that lacks DNA to check it against. Germline V CDR1 and CDR2: SGHRS, YFSETQ. The CDR3 length is 15 residues. The CDR3: CASSIGTSGRYEQYF.

The chain links TRBV3-1 to TRBJ1-1. CDR3 length: 15 amino acids. Germline V lookup: CDR1 LGHDT, CDR2 YNNKEL (reference sequence). The CDR3 here is CASSQETRGYTEAFF.

This CDR3 is CASSLKAEEQFF. This chain joins TRBV5-1 and TRBJ2-1. The CDR3 spans 12 residues. The V gene's germline CDR1 is SGHRS and CDR2 YFSETQ.

The chain uses TRBV12-3 or TRBV12-4 and TRBJ2-5; without DNA, the TCRdb call of TRBD1 cannot be checked. The CDR3 contains 15 residues. CDR3 residues: CASSSWGGVQETQYF.

The chain uses TRBV7-9 and TRBJ2-1; TCRdb designates TRBD2, a call that cannot be tested without DNA. The germline V gene has CDR1 SEHNR and CDR2 FQNEAQ (reference sequence). The length of the CDR3 is 14 residues. This chain's CDR3 is CASSKRELRDEQFF. Drawing the rest from reference TRBV7-9 and TRBJ2-1, the complete variable domain is DTGVSQNPRHKITKRGQNVTFRCDPISEHNRLYWYRQTLGQGPEFLTYFQNEAQLEKSRLLSDRFSAERPKGSFSTLEIQRTEQGDSAMYLCASSKRELRDEQFFGPGTRLTVL.

The chain carries TRBV3-1 and TRBJ1-1. CDR1 and CDR2 from the germline V gene are LGHDT and YNNKEL (reference sequence). The CDR3 is made up of 13 amino acids. The CDR3 sequence: CASSPKFGVRAFF.

CDR3 sequence: CASSQEILAGNEQFF. This rearrangement joins TRBV14 to TRBJ2-1; as DNA is missing, the TRBD2 call by TCRdb cannot be tested. The germline CDR1 and CDR2 sequences are SGHDN and FVKESK. There are 15 residues in the CDR3. Drawing the rest from reference TRBV14 and TRBJ2-1, the complete variable domain is EAGVTQFPSHSVIEKGQTVTLRCDPISGHDNLYWYRRVMGKEIKFLLHFVKESKQDESGMPNNRFLAERTGGTYSTLKVQPAELEDSGVYFCASSQEILAGNEQFFGPGTRLTVL.

CDR3 loop: CAISAGTGPNQPQHF. The V and J genes are TRBV10-3 and TRBJ1-5; absent DNA, TCRdb's TRBD1 call cannot be checked. CDR3 length equals 15 residues. In germline, CDR1 is ENHRY, CDR2 SYGVKD.

The chain has TRBV2 and TRBJ2-5; TCRdb picks TRBD2, but there is no DNA to check that call. This CDR3 has 15 residues. Germline assignment: CDR1 SNHLY and CDR2 FYNNEI. CDR3 sequence reads: CASSGTSGGEETQYF.

CDR3 in amino acids: CAISDATSDTQYF. The chain recombines TRBV10-3 with TRBJ2-3; TCRdb picks TRBD1, but there is no DNA to check that call. This CDR3 has 13 amino acids. Germline V lookup: CDR1 ENHRY, CDR2 SYGVKD.

The chain joins TRBV5-5 to TRBJ2-5; TCRdb returns TRBD1, unconfirmable since there is no DNA. The germline V gene encodes CDR1 SGHKS and CDR2 YYEKEE (reference sequence). The CDR3 extends over 18 amino acids. CDR3 sequence reads: CASSFSWGVLTDQETQYF.

V and J are TRBV7-6 and TRBJ1-1; there is no DNA to check the TCRdb D call of TRBD1. The CDR3 is made up of 15 amino acids. Germline CDR1 is SGHVS and CDR2 is FNYEAQ. This CDR3 reads CASSSAWGRNTEAFF.